This TCR beta chain was found in a study of tumor-infiltrating lymphocytes in primary liver carcinoma. Overall study context: The cohort consisted of patients whose primary liver carcinoma was surgically resected. Men as well as women, aged 30 to 69 years, made up the patients. In every tissue type, samples returned a similar yield of roughly 3.5 to 7.13 million productive TCRbeta reads.

Blood RNA was derived from unsorted whole blood, and germline DNA was extracted too. V lost 9 bases and J lost 5, with 9 bases in between. This CDR3 has 11 amino acids. Germline values: CDR1 KGHDR, CDR2 SFDVKD. Reverse transcription of about 0.5 ug total RNA with a constant-region primer produced TCR beta cDNA. Libraries covering TCR beta were generated through three nested multiplex PCR rounds (using a slightly modified ARM-PCR). It was with TRBV1-TRBV30 forward primers and a C-beta reverse primer that the first two PCR rounds were run, at approximately 10 cycles each. Using its own MiXCR run on the multiplex PCR reads, TCRdb lists one record per CDR3 protein. The table records approximately 340,000 distinct CDR3 sequences, 65% of them present only once. This clonotype appeared a single time.

This receptor was obtained from a man aged 40-49 years with primary liver carcinoma and hepatitis B virus infection. What was sequenced was peripheral blood. The V and J genes are TRBV24-1 and TRBJ2-5; D is uncertain. CDR3 sequence: CATGAGETQYF. DNA for the CDR3: TGTGCCACCGGAGCTGGGGAGACCCAGTACTTC.